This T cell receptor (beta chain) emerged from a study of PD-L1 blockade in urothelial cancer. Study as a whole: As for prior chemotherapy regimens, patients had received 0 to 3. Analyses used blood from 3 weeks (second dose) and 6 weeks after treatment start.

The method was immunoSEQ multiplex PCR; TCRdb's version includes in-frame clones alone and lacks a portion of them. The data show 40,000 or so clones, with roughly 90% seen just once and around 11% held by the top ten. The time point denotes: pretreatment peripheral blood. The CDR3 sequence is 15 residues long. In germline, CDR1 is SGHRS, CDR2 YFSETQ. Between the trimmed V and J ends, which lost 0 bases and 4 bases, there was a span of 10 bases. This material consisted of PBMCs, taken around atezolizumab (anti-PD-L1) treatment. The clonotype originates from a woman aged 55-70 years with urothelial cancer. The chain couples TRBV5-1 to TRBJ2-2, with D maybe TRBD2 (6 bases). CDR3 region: CASSLAWGGTGELFF. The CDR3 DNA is TGCGCCAGCAGCTTGGCGTGGGGAGGCACCGGGGAGCTGTTTTTT. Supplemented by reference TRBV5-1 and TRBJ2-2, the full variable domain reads KAGVTQTPRYLIKTRGQQVTLSCSPISGHRSVSWYQQTPGQGLQFLFEYFSETQRNKGNFPGRFSGRQFSNSRSEMNVSTLELGDSALYLCASSLAWGGTGELFFGEGSRLTVL.